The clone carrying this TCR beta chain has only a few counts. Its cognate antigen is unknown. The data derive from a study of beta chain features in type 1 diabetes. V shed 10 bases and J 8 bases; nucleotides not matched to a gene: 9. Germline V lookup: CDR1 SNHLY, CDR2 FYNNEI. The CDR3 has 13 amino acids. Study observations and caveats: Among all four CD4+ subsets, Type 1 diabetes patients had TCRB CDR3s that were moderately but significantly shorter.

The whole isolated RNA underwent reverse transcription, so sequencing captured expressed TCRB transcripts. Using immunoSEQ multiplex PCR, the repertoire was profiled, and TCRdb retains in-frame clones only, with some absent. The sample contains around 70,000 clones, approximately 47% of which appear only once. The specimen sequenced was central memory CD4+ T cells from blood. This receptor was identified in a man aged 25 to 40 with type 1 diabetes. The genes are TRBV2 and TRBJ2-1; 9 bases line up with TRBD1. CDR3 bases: TGTGCCAACAGACAGGGGGTCGGGTATGAGCAGTTCTTC. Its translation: CANRQGVGYEQFF.